What follows is one T cell receptor (beta chain) and its context. The antigen is unknown. The germline CDR1 and CDR2 sequences are LGHNA and YNFKEQ. CDR3 length: 13 amino acids. V lost 4 bases to trimming and J lost 5 bases; unmatched junction nucleotides: 5. Reverse transcription of all isolated RNA meant that expressed TCRB transcripts were sequenced. Produced via immunoSEQ multiplex PCR; TCRdb's table is partial and in-frame only. The repertoire has 860,000 or so clones, 15% to 20% of them found once; the top ten carry 0.023%. The data are from a study of beta chain features in type 1 diabetes. Study overall: There was similarity between patients and healthy donors in age, gender and cell yields.

Study-level points and caveats: More deletions and fewer insertions at VDJ junctions were seen in type 1 diabetes patients.

Sequenced: naive CD4+ T cells from blood. This receptor was obtained from a woman aged 18-29 years in good health. The chain carries TRBV4-2 and TRBJ2-7, with TRBD2 matching over 7 bases. The DNA for the CDR3 is TGTGCCAGCAGCCTCGGGGGGAAGGACGAGCAGTACTTC. Protein sequence: CASSLGGKDEQYF.